These 7 T cell receptor beta chains were sequenced from one sample in a study of regulatory T cells in long-lasting Graves disease. Arm-PCR with iRepertoire HTBI primers amplified the CDR3 regions for these TCR beta libraries. TCRdb ran MiXCR on the multiplex PCR reads and lists one entry per CDR3 protein. The sample carries about 470,000 distinct CDR3 sequences, around a fifth recorded once. Time point defined: persistent/refractory GD, antithyroid drugs over 5 years with positive TRAb. Isolated PBMC RNA provided the starting material for the TCR library. The specimen was peripheral blood mononuclear cells (PBMCs), collected when the disease was refractory, from a patient treated with antithyroid drugs. Source of these receptors: a female donor with Graves disease.

This clonotype was picked up many times. This chain links TRBV15 with TRBJ1-1, with D possibly TRBD1 on 5 matching bases. The V end lost 0 bases, the J end lost 6 bases, and 11 bases lay between the germline ends. Germline CDR1 LNHNV, CDR2 YYDKDF (reference sequence). This CDR3 contains 14 residues. The CDR3 sequence: CATSRDVGAAEAFF. The CDR3 nucleotides read TGTGCCACCAGCAGAGATGTCGGGGCCGCTGAAGCTTTCTTT.

This clonotype was seen only a few times. This chain connects TRBV6-5 to TRBJ1-1, with a possible D match to TRBD1 (5 bases). This CDR3 contains 14 residues. Germline V CDR1 and CDR2: MNHEY, SVGAGI. V was cut by 4 bases and J by 5 bases, with 14 bases left in between. The CDR3 protein is CASSSSPRGTEAFF. CDR3 nucleotides: TGTGCCAGCAGTTCATCGCCCCGGGGGACTGAAGCTTTCTTT.

V gene TRBV9 combines with J gene TRBJ2-7, with D perhaps given as TRBD1 or TRBD2 (5 bases each). The CDR3 length is 14 residues. V lost 3 bases, J lost 0 bases, and 10 bases lay in between. The germline V gene has CDR1 SGDLS and CDR2 YYNGEE. CDR3 residues: CASSAWDGSYEQYF. The CDR3 region has the DNA TGTGCCAGCAGCGCCTGGGACGGCTCCTACGAGCAGTACTTC.

This clonotype was observed a few times. The V gene is TRBV7-9, the J gene TRBJ2-1; 7 bases match TRBD2. CDR3 length: 13 amino acids. The J segment lost 4 bases and the V segment lost 4 bases, leaving 1 base of the junction unmatched. Germline CDR1 is SEHNR and CDR2 is FQNEAQ (reference sequence). The CDR3 nucleotides are TGTGCCAGCAGCTCGGGGGGATACAATGAGCAGTTCTTC. Protein: CASSSGGYNEQFF. Variable domain in full (rest from reference TRBV7-9 and TRBJ2-1): DTGVSQNPRHKITKRGQNVTFRCDPISEHNRLYWYRQTLGQGPEFLTYFQNEAQLEKSRLLSDRFSAERPKGSFSTLEIQRTEQGDSAMYLCASSSGGYNEQFFGPGTRLTVL.

This clonotype was observed many times. This chain uses TRBV7-8 with TRBJ1-6; 7 bases align to TRBD1. J was trimmed by 9 bases and V by 1 base; bases with no gene match: 9. CDR3 size: 16 residues. CDR1 and CDR2 from the germline V gene are SGHVS and FQNEAQ. The CDR3 nucleotides are TGTGCCAGCAGCTTAGTTGGCCAGGGGGTCGGTTCACCCCTCCACTTT. Amino acid sequence: CASSLVGQGVGSPLHF.

The J gene is TRBJ1-3, the V gene TRBV6-9; 7 bases line up with TRBD1. The length of the CDR3 is 19 residues. V shed 3 bases, J shed 0 bases, and the junction held 14 bases outside the gene matches. Germline CDR1 is MNHGY and CDR2 is SVAAGI. This CDR3 is CASSYPGPGQTSSGNTIYF. The CDR3 nucleotides read TGTGCCAGCAGTTACCCGGGCCCGGGACAGACGAGCTCTGGAAACACCATATATTTT.

This chain connects TRBV6-1 to TRBJ1-1; D is uncertain. Germline CDR1 reads MNHNS; CDR2 reads SASEGT. V lost 7 bases and J lost 1, with 10 bases in between. The CDR3 is made up of 13 amino acids. CDR3 in DNA: TGTGCCAGCATCAATGGAGCGAACACTGAAGCTTTCTTT. Translation: CASINGANTEAFF.